This record looks at one TCR beta chain sequence and its context. The study ran its PCR with 60 Vbeta and 13 Jbeta primers. Here immunoSEQ multiplex PCR was the method, and the copy in TCRdb shows in-frame clones only, minus some. The sample contains about 190,000 clones, almost 80% of which appear only once. This sample is part of a study of cytomegalovirus exposure and HLA in healthy donors. Germline V gives CDR1 SGHRS, CDR2 YFSETQ. The CDR3 is 15 residues long. The V and J ends lost 6 bases and 3 bases respectively, with 19 bases between them. The specimen was PBMCs. This receptor was obtained from a woman between 18 and 29 years old in good health and CMV-seronegative. This chain connects TRBV5-1 to TRBJ2-7; tentative D call: TRBD2 (6 bases). The CDR3, as DNA: TGCGCCAGCACCCCAACCGGGACTTCTAACTACGAGCAGTACTTC. Its protein product is CASTPTGTSNYEQYF.